This is a list of T cell receptor beta chains from one sample in a study of CD8 T cells in ankylosing spondylitis. Each CDR3 protein is one row after TCRdb ran MiXCR on the 5' RACE reads. The table lists around 770,000 distinct CDR3 sequences, roughly 12% of them singletons. Sequenced: blood, either unsorted or a sorted T cell fraction (not recorded which). The receptor source for this set is a male donor with ankylosing spondylitis. The CDR3 runs from the conserved cysteine through the conserved F or W. Each record gives: CDR3 length, clone size, D gene, J gene, V gene, CDR3 protein, CDR3 DNA. A D gene is named only where the DNA matches it firmly. The size of a clone is reported for some rows only, either as once, few or many, or as a class for expanded clones.

>16|few|NA|TRBJ2-3|TRBV29-1
CSVEGSREIGTDTQYF
TGCAGCGTTGAAGGTTCCAGGGAGATAGGCACAGATACGCAGTATTTT
>15|few|TRBD2|TRBJ2-1|TRBV20-1
CSAITGTSGNNEQFF
TGCAGTGCTATTACCGGGACTAGCGGAAACAATGAGCAGTTCTTC
>14|NA|NA|TRBJ2-7|TRBV12-3/TRBV12-4
CASSLSGIFYEQYF
TGTGCCAGCAGTTTATCGGGAATTTTCTACGAGCAGTACTTC
>16|NA|TRBD2|TRBJ2-3|TRBV11-3
CASSLGGRAGADTQYF
TGTGCCAGCAGCTTAGGCGGGAGGGCCGGAGCAGATACGCAGTATTTT
>14|NA|NA|TRBJ1-1|TRBV29-1
CSVESGTVNTEAFF
TGCAGCGTTGAATCCGGCACAGTGAACACTGAAGCTTTCTTT
>17|few|TRBD1|TRBJ1-1|TRBV5-1
CASSLSNGQGINTEAFF
TGCGCCAGCAGCTTGTCGAATGGACAGGGCATCAACACTGAAGCTTTCTTT
>13|NA|TRBD1|TRBJ1-4|TRBV6-1
CASIRQGDEKLFF
TGTGCCAGCATAAGACAGGGAGATGAAAAACTGTTTTTT
>16|few|NA|TRBJ2-7|TRBV6-1
CASSPHQGGAAYEQYF
TGTGCCAGCAGTCCTCATCAAGGAGGGGCTGCCTACGAGCAGTACTTC
>13|NA|TRBD1|TRBJ2-1|TRBV10-3
CAITLAPGQGLVF
TGTGCCATCACCCTCGCACCGGGACAGGGCCTAGTCTTC
>16|NA|NA|TRBJ2-1|TRBV7-3
CASSPIRGSSYNEQFF
TGTGCCAGCAGCCCAATCAGGGGAAGCTCCTACAATGAGCAGTTCTTC
>16|NA|NA|TRBJ2-7|TRBV20-1
CSATFPGSRKGDEQYF
TGCAGTGCAACCTTTCCGGGCTCTAGGAAGGGTGACGAGCAGTACTTC
>16|NA|NA|TRBJ2-1|TRBV6-5
CASSSDRTGLTNEQFF
TGTGCCAGCAGTTCCGACCGGACGGGACTTACCAATGAGCAGTTCTTC
>13|few|TRBD1|TRBJ1-1|TRBV5-1
CASSVDRYGEAFF
TGCGCCAGCAGCGTGGACAGGTATGGGGAAGCTTTCTTT
>14|few|NA|TRBJ2-2|TRBV9
CASSVVGQGGELFF
TGTGCCAGCAGCGTAGTCGGGCAGGGCGGGGAGCTGTTTTTT
>17|NA|NA|TRBJ2-7|TRBV20-1
CSAQLRDFPRGEYEQYF
TGCAGTGCCCAGTTGAGGGACTTCCCCAGGGGAGAGTACGAGCAGTACTTC
>13|few|TRBD1|TRBJ2-7|TRBV7-2
CASSAQGGYEQYF
TGTGCCAGCAGCGCACAGGGGGGCTACGAGCAGTACTTC
>13|few|TRBD1|TRBJ2-7|TRBV20-1
CSASSDRGLKQYF
TGCAGTGCTAGCTCCGACAGGGGGCTAAAGCAGTACTTC
>16|NA|TRBD2|TRBJ2-3|TRBV7-2
CASSLGLAVVIDTQYF
TGTGCCAGCAGCCTAGGACTAGCGGTGGTAATAGATACGCAGTATTTT
>13|NA|TRBD1|TRBJ1-4|TRBV20-1
CSAPRDRGEKLFF
TGCAGTGCTCCCCGGGACAGGGGTGAAAAACTGTTTTTT
>11|many|TRBD1|TRBJ2-1|TRBV12-3/TRBV12-4
CASSSRGSKFF
TGTGCCAGCAGTTCCAGGGGGTCAAAGTTCTTC
>12|many|NA|TRBJ1-2|TRBV7-8
CASSGTGLGYTF
TGTGCCAGCAGCGGTACAGGGCTTGGCTACACCTTC
>15|few|TRBD1|TRBJ2-5|TRBV24-1
CATSDLRDSQETQYF
TGTGCCACCAGTGACCTGAGGGACAGCCAAGAGACCCAGTACTTC
>16|NA|TRBD1|TRBJ1-2|TRBV6-1
CASRGGDRGWLSGYTF
TGTGCCAGCAGAGGCGGGGACAGGGGTTGGCTTAGTGGCTACACCTTC
>14|many|TRBD1|TRBJ1-5|TRBV9
CASSPGQHNQPQHF
TGTGCCAGCAGCCCGGGACAGCACAATCAGCCCCAGCATTTT
>15|NA|TRBD2|TRBJ2-1|TRBV18
CASSIAGGLYNEQFF
TGTGCCAGCTCTATAGCGGGGGGGCTGTACAATGAGCAGTTCTTC
>15|NA|NA|TRBJ2-1|TRBV27
CASSSLGGYYNEQFF
TGTGCCAGCAGTTCACTCGGCGGATACTACAATGAGCAGTTCTTC
>14|many|TRBD1|TRBJ2-6|TRBV20-1
CSALQGAGANVLTF
TGCAGTGCCTTACAGGGGGCTGGGGCCAACGTCCTGACTTTC
>13|few|NA|TRBJ1-2|TRBV20-1
CSAITGRDYGYTF
TGCAGTGCTATTACGGGCCGGGACTATGGCTACACCTTC
>15|few|TRBD1|TRBJ2-5|TRBV29-1
CSVAKGTGYLETQYF
TGCAGCGTTGCAAAGGGGACAGGGTATCTCGAGACCCAGTACTTC
>13|few|NA|TRBJ2-1|TRBV20-1
CSASGSTYNEQFF
TGCAGTGCTAGCGGGTCCACCTACAATGAGCAGTTCTTC
>16|few|NA|TRBJ2-1|TRBV20-1
CSARQPRGGSYNEQFF
TGCAGTGCTAGACAACCTCGGGGCGGTTCCTACAATGAGCAGTTCTTC
>13|NA|NA|TRBJ1-4|TRBV24-1
CATPDSFNEKLFF
TGTGCCACCCCGGACAGCTTTAATGAAAAACTGTTTTTT
>14|few|NA|TRBJ2-3|TRBV5-1
CASSPPGAVDTQYF
TGCGCCAGCAGCCCCCCCGGGGCTGTGGATACGCAGTATTTT
>11|NA|TRBD1|TRBJ1-2|TRBV29-1
CSVQGTVGYTF
TGCAGCGTCCAAGGGACAGTTGGCTACACCTTC
>13|many|NA|TRBJ1-2|TRBV24-1
CATQDEGNYGYTF
TGTGCCACCCAAGATGAGGGAAACTATGGCTACACCTTC
>15|NA|NA|TRBJ2-3|TRBV20-1
CSASIWGRRTDTQYF
TGCAGTGCTAGTATTTGGGGGCGCCGCACAGATACGCAGTATTTT
>14|NA|NA|TRBJ2-2|TRBV5-1
CASSEGLSTGELFF
TGCGCCAGCAGCGAGGGACTCTCCACCGGGGAGCTGTTTTTT
>15|NA|NA|TRBJ2-7|TRBV11-2
CASSLGLQGGYEQYF
TGTGCCAGCAGCTTAGGGTTACAGGGGGGGTACGAGCAGTACTTC
>14|many|NA|TRBJ1-6|TRBV7-2
CASSQHRVYSPLHF
TGTGCCAGCAGCCAGCACAGGGTTTACTCACCCCTCCACTTT
>14|NA|TRBD1|TRBJ2-7|TRBV6-5
CASSYWDRGSEQYF
TGTGCCAGCAGTTACTGGGACAGGGGTTCCGAGCAGTACTTC
>14|few|TRBD1|TRBJ2-2|TRBV7-2
CASSIGQGNLELFF
TGTGCCAGCAGCATCGGACAGGGGAATCTCGAGCTGTTTTTT
>12|few|NA|TRBJ2-7|TRBV5-1
CASRDSGYEQYF
TGCGCCAGCAGGGACAGCGGCTACGAGCAGTACTTC
>14|few|NA|TRBJ2-1|TRBV20-1
CSPTLGGPHHEQFF
TGCAGTCCCACCTTGGGCGGACCCCACCATGAGCAGTTCTTC
>13|many|NA|TRBJ1-1|TRBV7-2
CASSLESQGKAFF
TGTGCCAGCAGCTTAGAATCACAGGGAAAAGCTTTCTTT
>13|many|NA|TRBJ2-1|TRBV5-1
CASSLGASTEQFF
TGCGCCAGCAGCTTGGGGGCTAGCACTGAGCAGTTCTTC
>13|few|NA|TRBJ2-1|TRBV10-3
CAIGTEPYNEQFF
TGTGCCATAGGGACTGAACCCTACAATGAGCAGTTCTTC
>14|NA|NA|TRBJ1-6|TRBV6-2/TRBV6-3
CASSYSLRNSPLHF
TGTGCCAGCAGTTACAGCTTGAGGAATTCACCCCTCCACTTT
>13|many|NA|TRBJ2-5|TRBV18
CASSPLGQETQYF
TGTGCCAGCAGCCCTTTAGGGCAAGAGACCCAGTACTTC
>13|many|TRBD1|TRBJ1-2|TRBV12-3/TRBV12-4
CASRSDRGYGYTF
TGTGCCAGCAGATCGGACAGGGGGTATGGCTACACCTTC
>13|NA|TRBD2|TRBJ2-7|TRBV20-1
CSASLAGAYEQYF
TGCAGTGCTAGTCTAGCGGGGGCTTACGAGCAGTACTTC
>15|NA|NA|TRBJ2-2|TRBV5-1
CASSSIGGGTGELFF
TGCGCCAGCAGCTCTATCGGGGGCGGCACCGGGGAGCTGTTTTTT
>15|few|TRBD2|TRBJ2-3|TRBV6-5
CASSYSGGFTDTQYF
TGTGCCAGCAGTTATAGCGGGGGTTTCACAGATACGCAGTATTTT
>14|NA|TRBD1|TRBJ1-2|TRBV20-1
CSAPRDRGHDGYTF
TGCAGTGCCCCCCGGGACAGGGGTCATGATGGCTACACCTTC
>12|NA|NA|TRBJ2-1|TRBV5-1
CASSQTRAEQFF
TGCGCCAGCAGCCAAACCCGGGCTGAGCAGTTCTTC
>15|NA|NA|TRBJ2-5|TRBV18
CASSPQGIRGETQYF
TGTGCCAGCTCACCTCAAGGAATAAGGGGAGAGACCCAGTACTTC
>14|many|NA|TRBJ2-1|TRBV10-3
CAISEDRQYNEQFF
TGTGCCATCAGTGAAGATAGACAGTACAATGAGCAGTTCTTC
>11|NA|NA|TRBJ1-2|TRBV7-9
CASSLYEGYTF
TGTGCCAGCAGCTTATACGAAGGCTACACCTTC
>13|NA|NA|TRBJ1-5|TRBV7-9
CASSSGSWEPQHF
TGTGCCAGCAGCTCAGGCAGCTGGGAGCCCCAGCATTTT
>14|few|NA|TRBJ2-4|TRBV7-9
CASSLLGNWDIQYF
TGTGCCAGCAGCCTTCTTGGGAATTGGGACATTCAGTACTTC